This T cell receptor (beta chain) appears in the sequencing data of a study of OX40 agonist ivuxolimab in advanced cancers. In the study overall: Ivuxolimab was an agonistic, fully human IgG2 monoclonal antibody directed against OX40 (CD134), a costimulatory receptor. The paper covers the monotherapy dose-escalation part of the phase I ivuxolimab trial, which included N of about 50 patients. The point of sequencing TCRbeta in the periphery was to test whether ivuxolimab changed TCR sequence diversity and drove clonal T-cell expansion. Partial responses occurred in three dose-escalation patients: two with cutaneous melanoma and one with hepatocellular carcinoma. Prior anti-PD-1, anti-PD-L1 or anti-CTLA-4 therapy was permitted, and approximately 39% of dose-escalation patients had received checkpoint inhibitors. The dose-escalation cohort was approximately 83% male with a mean age of approximately 60 years, ranging from roughly 20 to 85. Of the 52 patients in dose escalation, about 20 had hepatocellular carcinoma, about 15 had melanoma, 9 had renal cell carcinoma and 9 had head and neck cancer. Intravenous ivuxolimab was administered to patients every 2 weeks at six dose levels: 0.01, 0.1, 0.3, 1.5, 3 and 10 mg/kg.

The CDR3 contains 12 residues, cysteine and phenylalanine counted. Left in the record is the CDR3 DNA by itself, 36 bases read in frame from the first base. CDR1 and CDR2 (SGHAT, FQNNGV) derive from the germline V gene. To sequence the TCRbeta CDR3 region, genomic DNA was isolated from the sorted cells. TCRbeta CDR3 regions were sequenced using the immunoSEQ Assay. TCRdb retrieved this table from immuneACCESS and kept in-frame rearrangements only. Not all clones are present; in checked studies, unresolved V genes account for under half, and no reason is known for the remainder. The sample profile shows about 96,000 clones; 84% of them were found once. Approximately 6.3% of the sample belongs to the ten largest clones. This clone has a handful of counts. Its specific antigen is unknown. There are no base qualities to consult, and no much larger clone falls within one base. The trial excluded patients who had a history of autoimmune disease or who were on systemic immunosuppression. Peripheral blood for TCR sequencing was collected from all dose cohorts at baseline, on cycle 4 day 1, and on cycle 7 day 1. The samples were taken from a phase I, first-in-human, multicenter, open-label dose-escalation trial of ivuxolimab. Adults with locally advanced or metastatic head and neck squamous cell, hepatocellular, melanoma or renal cell carcinoma were enrolled in the trial. Before TCR sequencing, CD4+ T cells and CD8+ T cells were sorted from peripheral blood as separate populations.

What the work shows at the level of the full study, not this receptor alone: The antigen specificity of the peripheral T cells that underwent clonal expansion was not determined. Partial responders in the 0.1-3.0 mg/kg groups had among the lowest normalized peripheral clonal expansion, especially among CD8+ T cells. After ivuxolimab, expanded clones were on average more numerous among CD8+ T cells than among CD4+ T cells. Clonal expansion of both CD4+ and CD8+ blood T cells was observed from baseline to week 6 at doses 0.1 to 3.0 mg/kg. Low levels of normalized T-cell clonal expansion were also shown by some nonresponding patients.

Here the sequenced sample was CD4+ or CD8+ T cells sorted from blood, taken in a trial of the OX40 agonist ivuxolimab. This TCR was recovered from an adult with an advanced solid tumor such as melanoma, head and neck, liver or kidney cancer. The chain links TRBV11-2 with TRBJ2-5, with TRBD1 tentatively as D gene (5 bases match). The end of the DNA fits TRBJ2-7 better, so the J call may be wrong. The DNA is TGTGCCAGCAGCTGGGGCACCTACGAGCAGTACTTC. This yields the protein CASSWGTYEQYF.